Following are 3 T cell receptor beta chains from one sample sequenced in a study of blood T cells in healthy people across ages. A second PCR of 7 to 11 cycles used a sample-barcoded 5' primer and a J-beta primer mix. TCRdb passed the 5' RACE reads through MiXCR, listing each CDR3 protein once. This table has 1.5 million to 2 million distinct CDR3 sequences, roughly 30% appearing once. Sequences were obtained from blood. The receptors here all came from a woman younger than 45 in good health.

This clonotype was seen only a few times. CDR3 sequence reads: CASSMDRSAGANVLTF. CDR3 in DNA: TGTGCCAGCAGTATGGACAGGTCTGCCGGGGCCAACGTCCTGACTTTC. This sequence joins TRBV9 and TRBJ2-6, with 7 bases fitting TRBD1. J lost 4 bases, V lost 5 bases, and 9 bases had no gene match. CDR3 length equals 16 residues. Germline lookup yields CDR1 SGDLS and CDR2 YYNGEE.

On this clonotype itself: Being one base from a much bigger clone, this may be a read error. CDR3 amino acids: CASSTRTGKKTQYF. Here the CDR3 DNA reads TGTGCCAGCAGCACCCGGACAGGGAAAAAGACCCAGTACTTC. The V gene is TRBV11-2, the J gene TRBJ2-5, with TRBD1 matching 8 bases. Trimming cost V 5 bases and J 6 bases; bases outside gene matches: 8. The CDR3 extends over 14 amino acids. Germline CDR1 SGHAT, CDR2 FQNNGV.

V gene TRBV2 combines with J gene TRBJ2-3, with 13 nucleotides matching TRBD2. The germline V gene has CDR1 SNHLY and CDR2 FYNNEI. The V gene end was trimmed by 9 bases and the J gene end by 5 bases; junction bases not matched to a gene: 8. The CDR3 extends over 15 amino acids. The CDR3 here is CASTSGGAFEDTQYF. The CDR3 region has the DNA TGTGCCAGTACTAGCGGGGGGGCTTTTGAAGATACGCAGTATTTT.